Included here is one TCR beta chain sequence, with context. Its antigen is currently unknown. Produced via immunoSEQ multiplex PCR; TCRdb's table is partial and in-frame only. The sample has over 150,000 clones; about nine tenths are singletons. The sample comes from a study of T cell responses to AZD1222 COVID-19 vaccine. Findings and limits, study-wide: Donors in the cohort were predominantly white British and more often female, and clonal diversity was possibly underestimated. Spike-specific TCR breadth rose after two AZD1222 doses, and depth rose as well. Dominant at 160-218 and 743-854, vaccine-associated CD4 TCRs also spanned spike.

The length of the CDR3 is 11 residues. V was clipped by 5 bases and J by 3 bases, with 8 bases between them. The germline V gene encodes CDR1 SQVTM and CDR2 ANQGSEA. The sequence was obtained from an adult in good health. The chain uses TRBV29-1 and TRBJ2-7; D is unclear. The sequencing used peripheral blood, collected on day 0 of AZD1222 vaccination. The CDR3 nucleotides are TGCAGCGTTATTAGGAGCTACGAGCAGTACTTC. Translating gives CSVIRSYEQYF.